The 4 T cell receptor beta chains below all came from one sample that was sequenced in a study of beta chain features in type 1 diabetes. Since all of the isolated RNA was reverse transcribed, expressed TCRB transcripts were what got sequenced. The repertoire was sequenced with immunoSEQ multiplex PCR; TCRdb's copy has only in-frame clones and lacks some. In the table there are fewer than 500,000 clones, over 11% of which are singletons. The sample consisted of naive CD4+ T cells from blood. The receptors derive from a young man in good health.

The CDR3: CSAAREGYTF. The CDR3, as DNA: TGCAGTGCTGCCAGGGAGGGCTACACCTTC. The chain employs TRBV20-1 and TRBJ1-2, with D possibly being TRBD1 (5 bases). Trimming took 5 bases from V and 8 from J, leaving 9 bases between them. This CDR3 region has 10 residues. Looked up from germline, CDR1 is DFQATT and CDR2 is SNEGSKA (reference sequence).

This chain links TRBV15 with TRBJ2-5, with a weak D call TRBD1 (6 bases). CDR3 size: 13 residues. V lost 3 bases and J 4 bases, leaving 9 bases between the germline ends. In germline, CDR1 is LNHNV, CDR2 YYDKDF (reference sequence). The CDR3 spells CATSRGTLETQYF. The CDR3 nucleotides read TGTGCCACCAGCAGGGGGACACTAGAGACCCAGTACTTC.

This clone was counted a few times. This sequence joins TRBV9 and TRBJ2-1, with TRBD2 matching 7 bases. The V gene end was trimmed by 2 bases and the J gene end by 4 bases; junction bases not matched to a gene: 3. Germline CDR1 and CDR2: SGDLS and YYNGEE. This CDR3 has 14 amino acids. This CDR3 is CASSVGLGYNEQFF. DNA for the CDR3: TGTGCCAGCAGCGTTGGACTAGGATACAATGAGCAGTTCTTC.

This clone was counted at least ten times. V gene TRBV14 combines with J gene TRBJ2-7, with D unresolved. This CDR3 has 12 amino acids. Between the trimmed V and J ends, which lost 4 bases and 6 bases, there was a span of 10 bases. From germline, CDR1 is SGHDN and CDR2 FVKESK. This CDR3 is CASSLRHGEQYV. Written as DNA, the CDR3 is TGTGCCAGCAGCCTGCGGCACGGCGAGCAGTACGTC.